Listed here is a single T cell receptor (beta chain). The sample is drawn from a study of blood T cell repertoires in COVID-19. Study background: Italy, Spain and the United States were the sources of the convalescent and acute COVID-19 samples. The cDNA or gDNA used as material had been derived from T cells, B-cell-depleted T cells, or PBMCs.

V lost 3 bases and J lost 5, with 13 bases in between. Per the germline V gene, CDR1 is KGHSH and CDR2 is LQKENI. This CDR3 has 14 residues. Methods used by the authors: Amplification from reference gene primers served as the basis for estimated nucleated cell counts. Profiled with immunoSEQ multiplex PCR; TCRdb holds only in-frame clones, not every one. That table furnishes V, J and clone size, whereas the DNA furnished D and trimming. The sample lists 200,000 to 250,000 clones, around 85% occurring once. The clonotype originates from a man aged 55-75 years with acute or convalescent COVID-19. The sequencing input was peripheral blood. The chain combines TRBV18 with TRBJ2-5; weak D call: TRBD2 (6 bases). In DNA, the CDR3 is TGTGCCAGCTCACCCCCGACTAGGGAGGAGACCCAGTACTTC. It translates to CASSPPTREETQYF.